This is a list of T cell receptor beta chains from one sample in a study of STAT5B mutations in CD4+ large granular lymphocyte leukemia. Sequencing was performed with immunoSEQ multiplex PCR; in TCRdb, only in-frame clones are kept and a portion is missing. Of 20,000 or so clones in the sample, around 81% were seen once. Sequenced sample: CD4+ T cells from blood buffy coats. Receptors were obtained from a human donor in good health. Each CDR3 is given with its conserved first and last residue. A clone size is listed for some rows: how often the clone was seen (once, few, many), or a class if it is expanded.

v_gene	abundance	j_gene	CDR3aa
TRBV10-2	-	TRBJ2-3	CASSQPGVSDTQYF
TRBV9	-	TRBJ2-3	CASSPGLTQADTQYF
TRBV6-1	-	TRBJ2-5	CASTLRDQETQYF
TRBV4-1	-	TRBJ2-2	CASSPAHRGGNTGELFF
TRBV19	few	TRBJ1-2	CASNKGQGPYGYTF
TRBV5-8	few	TRBJ2-5	CASSWGGTLQETQYF
TRBV19	once	TRBJ2-1	CASNSRNRDRGVGEQFF
TRBV5-1	-	TRBJ2-2	CASSPGARNTGELFF
TRBV7-3	-	TRBJ1-6	CASSSGTSYNSPLHF
TRBV7-3	once	TRBJ2-7	CASSSGQSYEQYF
TRBV5-1	-	TRBJ2-5	CASSLEETQYF
TRBV9	-	TRBJ1-2	CASSVGPQRRGVYGYTF
TRBV5-3	-	TRBJ2-7	CARSRETGTASSYEQYF
TRBV30	-	TRBJ2-3	CAWSPGTGWTDTQYF
TRBV5-6	-	TRBJ2-4	CASSLTGANLVNIQYF
TRBV5-4	-	TRBJ1-2	CASSNKNRVNYGYTF
TRBV7-9	few	TRBJ1-1	CASSTGSWNTEAFF
TRBV19	-	TRBJ1-4	CASRIKAVSSTNEKLFF
TRBV2	-	TRBJ1-5	CASSETGASQPQHF
TRBV5-1	-	TRBJ1-2	CASSLTGRTYGYTF
TRBV28	-	TRBJ1-3	CASKYSGTVGNTIYF
TRBV11-1	-	TRBJ2-7	CASSSGGTSGSYEQYF
TRBV6-5	-	TRBJ2-7	CASSYSGTAPYEQYF
TRBV7-2	-	TRBJ2-7	CASSEHRGTEQYF